A single T cell receptor (beta chain) is shown here with its context. The data stem from a study of CD8 T cells in Susac syndrome. Study at large: At the time their blood was drawn, patients with Susac syndrome were either therapy-naive, on corticosteroids (with some of them also receiving intravenous immunoglobulin), or on intravenous immunoglobulin alone.

Random hexamers primed reverse transcription of about 0.5 to 1 ug RNA. MiXCR was run by TCRdb on the immunoSEQ multiplex PCR reads, yielding one entry per CDR3 protein. This repertoire shows 150,000 or so distinct CDR3 sequences, just under 95% found once; its top ten account for 0.13% to 0.15%. V shed 4 bases and J shed 5 bases, with 15 bases lying between them. From germline, CDR1 is DFQATT and CDR2 SNEGSKA (reference sequence). The CDR3 length is 14 residues. Negative isolation yielded CD4+ and CD8+ T cells, and FACS enriched TEMRA cells. The origin of this receptor is a human donor with Susac syndrome. V is TRBV20-1 and J is TRBJ2-1; tentatively, D is TRBD1 (5 bases). Input material: CD4+ T cells from PBMCs. The CDR3 is CSAILPPGNNEQFF. DNA for the CDR3: TGCAGTGCTATTCTCCCTCCAGGGAACAATGAGCAGTTCTTC.